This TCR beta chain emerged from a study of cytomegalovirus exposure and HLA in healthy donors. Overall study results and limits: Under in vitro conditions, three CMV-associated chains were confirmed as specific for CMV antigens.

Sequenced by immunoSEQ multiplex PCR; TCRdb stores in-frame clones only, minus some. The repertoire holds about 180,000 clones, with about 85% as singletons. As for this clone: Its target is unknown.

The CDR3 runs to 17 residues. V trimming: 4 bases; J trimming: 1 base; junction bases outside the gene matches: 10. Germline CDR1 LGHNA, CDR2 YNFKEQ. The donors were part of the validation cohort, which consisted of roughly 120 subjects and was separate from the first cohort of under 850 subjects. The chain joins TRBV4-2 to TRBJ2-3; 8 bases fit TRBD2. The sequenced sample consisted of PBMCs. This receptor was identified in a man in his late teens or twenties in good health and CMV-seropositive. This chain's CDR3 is CASSRPTGGAGTDTQYF. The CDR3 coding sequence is TGTGCCAGCAGCCGCCCCACCGGGGGGGCGGGCACAGATACGCAGTATTTT.